The 24 T cell receptor beta chains in this list originate from one sample, sequenced in a study of graft-versus-host responses after intestinal transplantation. What these receptors recognize is not known. The method was immunoSEQ multiplex PCR; TCRdb's version includes in-frame clones alone and lacks a portion of them. The profile shows some 140,000 clones, nearly 95% of them singletons. The sequencing here drew on unstimulated CD4+ T cells sorted from spleen or lymph node cells, taken before intestinal transplant. The receptors stem from a human donor who received an intestinal transplant.

The chain recombines TRBV2 with TRBJ2-7; 9 bases map to TRBD2. Germline assignment: CDR1 SNHLY and CDR2 FYNNEI. J lost 3 bases, V lost 7 bases, and 7 bases had no gene match. The CDR3 sequence is 14 residues long. The CDR3 nucleotides are TGTGCCAGCATTAAAGGACTAGCGTACTACGAGCAGTACTTC. This sequence encodes CASIKGLAYYEQYF. Full variable domain (rest looked up from reference TRBV2 and TRBJ2-7): EPEVTQTPSHQVTQMGQEVILRCVPISNHLYFYWYRQILGQKVEFLVSFYNNEISEKSEIFDDQFSVERPDGSNFTLKIRSTKLEDSAMYFCASIKGLAYYEQYFGPGTRLTVT.

V is TRBV11-3 and J is TRBJ2-2; D remains unclear. The CDR3 is made up of 12 amino acids. V lost 1 base and J 8 bases, leaving 5 bases between the germline ends. Germline assignment: CDR1 SGHNT and CDR2 YENEEA. The CDR3 DNA follows: TGTGCCAGCAGCTTAGTGGCGGGGGAGCTGTTTTTT. Translation gives CASSLVAGELFF.

The CDR3 DNA sequence: TGTGCCAGCAGTTTATCCCTCGTGGGTGGAAGAAACTATGGCTACACCTTC. It translates to CASSLSLVGGRNYGYTF. The rearrangement joins TRBV27 to TRBJ1-2, with D unresolved. Between the trimmed V and J ends, which lost 0 bases and 2 bases, there was a span of 16 bases. The germline V gene encodes CDR1 MNHEY and CDR2 SMNVEV (reference sequence). The CDR3 runs to 17 residues.

The rearrangement uses TRBV7-3 and TRBJ2-1; a weak D match, TRBD2 (6 bases). CDR1 and CDR2 (germline): SGHTA, FQGTGA. The V and J ends lost 5 bases and 6 bases respectively, with 17 bases between them. CDR3 length: 15 residues. Here the CDR3 DNA reads TGTGCCAGCAGCGCAAAAACCGGGACTCTCAATGAGCAGTTCTTC. This encodes CASSAKTGTLNEQFF.

The chain uses TRBV7-2 and TRBJ2-7; perhaps TRBD2 as D (5 bases). Trimming left V 0 bases short and J 6 bases short, with 9 bases between. The CDR3 runs 13 residues. Germline CDR1 reads SGHTA; CDR2 reads FQGNSA. The CDR3 region is CASSLAFGGEQYF. CDR3 DNA: TGTGCCAGCAGCTTAGCATTTGGAGGCGAGCAGTACTTC.

The table lists this clone with a count of one. The chain has TRBV4-3 and TRBJ2-1; TRBD2 matches at 9 bases. This CDR3 region has 18 residues. V gave up 0 bases and J gave up 7 bases; unmatched junction bases: 13. The germline gives CDR1 LGHNA, CDR2 YSLEER. The CDR3 bases are TGCGCCAGCAGCCAAGACGGATTAGCGGGAGTCCCAGGGAATGAGCAGTTCTTC. Translation: CASSQDGLAGVPGNEQFF.

The chain couples TRBV19 to TRBJ1-5; possibly TRBD1 for D (5 bases). Trimming stripped 3 bases from V and 1 base from J, with 13 bases between. The CDR3 loop spans 16 amino acids. Germline V lookup: CDR1 LNHDA, CDR2 SQIVND (reference sequence). The CDR3 coding sequence is TGTGCCAGTAGTATTTGGGGGAGGGGCAGCAATCAGCCCCAGCATTTT. Amino acids: CASSIWGRGSNQPQHF. The variable domain in full, completed from reference TRBV19 and TRBJ1-5, reads DGGITQSPKYLFRKEGQNVTLSCEQNLNHDAMYWYRQDPGQGLRLIYYSQIVNDFQKGDIAEGYSVSREKKESFPLTVTSAQKNPTAFYLCASSIWGRGSNQPQHFGDGTRLSIL.

The chain carries TRBV18 and TRBJ2-1, with 10 bases identical to TRBD2. Germline CDR1 reads KGHSH; CDR2 reads LQKENI. The CDR3 runs 14 residues. J was trimmed by 9 bases and V by 3 bases; bases with no gene match: 5. The CDR3 loop reads CASSPTGTSAEQFF. CDR3 DNA: TGTGCCAGCTCACCGACGGGGACTAGCGCTGAGCAGTTCTTC.

V is TRBV18 and J is TRBJ2-1; 9 bases agree with TRBD1. Germline loops: CDR1 KGHSH, CDR2 LQKENI. CDR3 length equals 14 residues. Losses at the gene ends were 8 bases for V and 6 bases for J; bases not matched to a gene: 8. The CDR3 here is CASRRTGDGNEQFF. CDR3 nucleotide sequence: TGTGCCAGCCGCCGGACAGGGGATGGCAATGAGCAGTTCTTC.

The chain links TRBV18 to TRBJ2-5; 8 bases agree with TRBD1. V was pared by 5 bases and J by 2 bases, with 1 base of the junction left unmatched. Germline lookup yields CDR1 KGHSH and CDR2 LQKENI. CDR3 length equals 13 residues. The CDR3 nucleotides are TGTGCCAGCTCATGGGACAGGCAAGAGACCCAGTACTTC. Its translation: CASSWDRQETQYF.

In its sample, this clone was seen once. The J gene is TRBJ1-6, the V gene TRBV10-2, with 9 positions matching TRBD1. Germline V gene sequence: CDR1 WSHSY, CDR2 SAAADI. V shed 10 bases and J 8 bases; nucleotides not matched to a gene: 9. The CDR3 loop spans 14 amino acids. In DNA form, the CDR3 reads TGCGCCACCAAATTGGGACAGGGTCATTCACCCCTCCACTTT. Translating it yields CATKLGQGHSPLHF.

The V call is TRBV4-1, the J call TRBJ1-4; no clear D. The V and J ends lost 0 bases and 8 bases respectively, with 10 bases between them. The CDR3 runs to 14 residues. Germline CDR1 reads MGHRA; CDR2 reads YSYEKL. CDR3 DNA sequence: TGCGCCAGCAGCCAAGATGGTAGGAAGGAAAAACTGTTTTTT. Its translation is CASSQDGRKEKLFF.

The rearrangement joins TRBV27 to TRBJ2-1, with TRBD1 identical over 7 bases. V lost 0 bases, J lost 7 bases, and 6 bases stayed unmatched. Germline-derived CDR1 and CDR2 are MNHEY and SMNVEV (reference sequence). The CDR3 runs to 15 residues. The CDR3 nucleotides read TGTGCCAGCAGTTTATCGCCAGGGGGAATTAATGAGCAGTTCTTC. Translated, it gives CASSLSPGGINEQFF.

This sequence joins TRBV5-1 and TRBJ1-2, with 7 bases that match TRBD1. The germline CDR1 and CDR2 sequences are SGHRS and YFSETQ. The CDR3 contains 16 residues. V lost 4 bases to trimming and J lost 0 bases; unmatched junction nucleotides: 9. This CDR3 reads CASSPRQGSTNYGYTF. In nucleotides, the CDR3 is TGCGCCAGCAGCCCCCGACAGGGTTCGACTAACTATGGCTACACCTTC. The variable domain in full, with the rest retrieved from reference TRBV5-1 and TRBJ1-2, is KAGVTQTPRYLIKTRGQQVTLSCSPISGHRSVSWYQQTPGQGLQFLFEYFSETQRNKGNFPGRFSGRQFSNSRSEMNVSTLELGDSALYLCASSPRQGSTNYGYTFGSGTRLTVV.

CDR3: CASSLALGGNTGELFF. CDR3 nucleotide sequence: TGTGCCAGCAGCTTAGCGCTCGGGGGTAACACCGGGGAGCTGTTTTTT. This sequence joins TRBV7-2 and TRBJ2-2, with D perhaps matching TRBD2 (6 bases). The CDR3 has 16 amino acids. The germline V gene encodes CDR1 SGHTA and CDR2 FQGNSA. With 0 bases removed from V and 2 bases from J, the gap between germline ends came to 10 bases.

The rearrangement uses TRBV5-6 and TRBJ1-2; TRBD1 aligns across 7 bases. CDR1 is SGHDT and CDR2 is YYEEEE in the germline V gene. The V gene end was trimmed by 2 bases and the J gene end by 10 bases; junction bases not matched to a gene: 8. The CDR3 spans 13 residues. The CDR3 DNA follows: TGTGCCAGCAGCTTAACGAGGACAGGCCACTACACCTTC. Amino acids: CASSLTRTGHYTF.

This chain uses TRBV6-1 with TRBJ2-7, with a tentative D call TRBD1 (6 bases). The V end was cut by 9 bases, the J end by 6 bases, with 21 bases between. CDR3 length: 14 amino acids. From germline, CDR1 is MNHNS and CDR2 SASEGT. The CDR3 protein is CASQNRVPFFEQYF. Here the CDR3 DNA reads TGTGCCAGTCAAAACAGGGTCCCCTTTTTCGAGCAGTACTTC.

V and J are TRBV27 and TRBJ1-5; D is ambiguous. The CDR3 runs 17 residues. Germline CDR1 is MNHEY and CDR2 is SMNVEV (reference sequence). V lost 3 bases and J 1 base, leaving 16 bases between the germline ends. For the CDR3, the DNA is TGTGCCAGCAGTTTTTTGGCGGGAGGTGGGAGCAATCAGCCCCAGCATTTT. This gives the protein CASSFLAGGGSNQPQHF.

V is TRBV6-1 and J is TRBJ2-5; TRBD2 matches at 8 bases. Germline V gene data show CDR1 as MNHNS and CDR2 as SASEGT. With 2 bases clipped from V and 4 bases from J, the junction kept 15 bases outside the gene matches. This CDR3 comprises 18 residues. The CDR3 loop is CASSEIWRVAGRGETQYF. The DNA of the CDR3 is TGTGCCAGCAGTGAAATCTGGAGGGTAGCGGGACGGGGAGAGACCCAGTACTTC.

The V gene is TRBV19, the J gene TRBJ2-7; the match to TRBD2 covers 7 bases. After removal of 9 bases from V and 2 bases from J, the junction contained 1 base not matched to a gene. CDR1 is LNHDA and CDR2 is SQIVND in the germline V gene (reference sequence). The CDR3 totals 11 residues. The CDR3 is CASGRPYEQYF. CDR3 bases: TGTGCCAGCGGGAGGCCCTACGAGCAGTACTTC. Combining the CDR3 with reference TRBV19 and TRBJ2-7 gives the whole variable domain DGGITQSPKYLFRKEGQNVTLSCEQNLNHDAMYWYRQDPGQGLRLIYYSQIVNDFQKGDIAEGYSVSREKKESFPLTVTSAQKNPTAFYLCASGRPYEQYFGPGTRLTVT.

The V gene is TRBV4-3, the J gene TRBJ2-1; TRBD2 matches at 9 bases. This CDR3 has 15 residues. Germline V gene data show CDR1 as LGHNA and CDR2 as YSLEER. J was trimmed by 5 bases and V by 3 bases; bases with no gene match: 5. The CDR3 DNA follows: TGCGCCAGCAGCCATCTAGCGGGGTTGCACAATGAGCAGTTCTTC. Translated, it gives CASSHLAGLHNEQFF.

The chain uses TRBV2 and TRBJ2-1; D ambiguous. This CDR3 spans 11 amino acids. V was shortened by 7 bases and J by 7 bases, with 8 bases between the two germline ends. The germline CDR1 and CDR2 sequences are SNHLY and FYNNEI. The CDR3 nucleotides read TGTGCCAGCAATTTCGGGAATGAGCAGTTCTTC. Amino acid sequence: CASNFGNEQFF.

The chain recombines TRBV11-2 with TRBJ2-7; no reliable D call. With 2 bases removed from V and 4 bases from J, the gap between germline ends came to 15 bases. The CDR3 length is 15 residues. Germline V gene lookup returns CDR1 SGHAT and CDR2 FQNNGV. The CDR3 protein is CASSLTTFEAYEQYF. The DNA of the CDR3 is TGTGCCAGCAGCTTAACGACTTTCGAGGCTTACGAGCAGTACTTC.

This clone was detected only once. Other DNA sequences within the sample encode an identical CDR3. For the CDR3, the DNA is TGCGCCAGCAGCTTGGAAGGGCGTTCCTACGAGCAGTACTTC. Translated: CASSLEGRSYEQYF. This chain connects TRBV5-1 to TRBJ2-7; D uncertain. The CDR3 is made up of 14 amino acids. CDR1 and CDR2 from the germline V gene are SGHRS and YFSETQ. The germline V and J ends were trimmed by 0 bases and 1 base, with 8 bases remaining between them.